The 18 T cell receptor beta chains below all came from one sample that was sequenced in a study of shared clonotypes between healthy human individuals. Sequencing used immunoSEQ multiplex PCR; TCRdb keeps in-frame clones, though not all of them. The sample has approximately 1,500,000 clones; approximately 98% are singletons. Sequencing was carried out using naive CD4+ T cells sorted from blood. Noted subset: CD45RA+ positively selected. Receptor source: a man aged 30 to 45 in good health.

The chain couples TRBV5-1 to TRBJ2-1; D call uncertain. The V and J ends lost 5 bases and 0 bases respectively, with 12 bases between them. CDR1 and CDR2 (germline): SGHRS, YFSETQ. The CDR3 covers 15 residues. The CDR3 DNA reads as TGCGCCAGCAGTCACACTGAGAGCTCCTACAATGAGCAGTTCTTC. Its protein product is CASSHTESSYNEQFF.

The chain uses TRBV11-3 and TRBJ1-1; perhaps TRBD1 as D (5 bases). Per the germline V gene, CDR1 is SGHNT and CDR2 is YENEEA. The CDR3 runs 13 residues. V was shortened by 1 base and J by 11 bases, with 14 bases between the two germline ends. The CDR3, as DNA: TGTGCCAGCAGCTTAGGATCAGGGAAGAAGGCTTTCTTT. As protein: CASSLGSGKKAFF.

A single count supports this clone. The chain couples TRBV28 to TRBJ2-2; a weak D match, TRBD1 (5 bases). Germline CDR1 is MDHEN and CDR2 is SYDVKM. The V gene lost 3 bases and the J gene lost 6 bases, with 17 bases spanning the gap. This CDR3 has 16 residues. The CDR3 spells CASSLGSAGWPGELFF. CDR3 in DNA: TGTGCCAGCAGTTTGGGGTCGGCAGGGTGGCCCGGGGAGCTGTTTTTT.

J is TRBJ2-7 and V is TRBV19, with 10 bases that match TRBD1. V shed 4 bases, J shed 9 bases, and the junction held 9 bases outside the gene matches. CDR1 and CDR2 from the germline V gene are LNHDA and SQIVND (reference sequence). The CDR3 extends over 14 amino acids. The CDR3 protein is CASSTGQGVRGQYF. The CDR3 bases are TGTGCCAGTAGTACCGGACAGGGGGTGCGAGGGCAGTACTTC.

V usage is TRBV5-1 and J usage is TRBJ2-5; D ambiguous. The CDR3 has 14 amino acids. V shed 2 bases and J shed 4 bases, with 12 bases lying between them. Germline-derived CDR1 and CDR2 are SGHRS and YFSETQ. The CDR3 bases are TGCGCCAGCAGCTTAGGGATTCTTTCAGAGACCCAGTACTTC. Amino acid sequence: CASSLGILSETQYF.

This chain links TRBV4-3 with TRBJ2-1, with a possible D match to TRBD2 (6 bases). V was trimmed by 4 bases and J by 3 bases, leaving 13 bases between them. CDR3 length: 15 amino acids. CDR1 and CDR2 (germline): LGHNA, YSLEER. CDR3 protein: CASSLGGSGYNEQFF. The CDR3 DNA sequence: TGCGCCAGCAGCCTAGGAGGTAGCGGCTACAATGAGCAGTTCTTC.

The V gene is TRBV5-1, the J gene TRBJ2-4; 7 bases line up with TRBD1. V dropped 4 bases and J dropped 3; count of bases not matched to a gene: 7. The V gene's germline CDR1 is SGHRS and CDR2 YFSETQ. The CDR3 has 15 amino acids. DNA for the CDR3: TGCGCCAGCAGCCCGACAGGGACCCACAAAAACATTCAGTACTTC. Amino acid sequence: CASSPTGTHKNIQYF.

DNA for the CDR3: TGTGCCAGCAGTTATCGGACAGGGAGCAATCAGCCCCAGCATTTT. This encodes CASSYRTGSNQPQHF. V usage is TRBV6-5 and J usage is TRBJ1-5; TRBD1 matches 8 bases. Germline CDR1 reads MNHEY; CDR2 reads SVGAGI. This CDR3 spans 15 amino acids. Trimming cost V 3 bases and J 1 base; bases outside gene matches: 2.

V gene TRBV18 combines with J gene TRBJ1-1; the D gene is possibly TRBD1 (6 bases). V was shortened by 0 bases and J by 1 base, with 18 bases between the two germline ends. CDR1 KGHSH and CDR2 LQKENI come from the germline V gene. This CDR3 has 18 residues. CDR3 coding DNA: TGTGCCAGCTCACCACCTAACGGGGGCGGTTATGGGAACACTGAAGCTTTCTTT. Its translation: CASSPPNGGGYGNTEAFF. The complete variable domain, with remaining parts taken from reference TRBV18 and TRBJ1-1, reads NAGVMQNPRHLVRRRGQEARLRCSPMKGHSHVYWYRQLPEEGLKFMVYLQKENIIDESGMPKERFSAEFPKEGPSILRIQQVVRGDSAAYFCASSPPNGGGYGNTEAFFGQGTRLTVV.

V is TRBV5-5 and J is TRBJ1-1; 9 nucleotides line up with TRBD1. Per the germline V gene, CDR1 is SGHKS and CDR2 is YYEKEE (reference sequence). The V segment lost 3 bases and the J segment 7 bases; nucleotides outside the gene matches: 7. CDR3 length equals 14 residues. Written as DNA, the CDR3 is TGTGCCAGCAGCTCGCCGGGACAGGGTAATGAAGCTTTCTTT. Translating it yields CASSSPGQGNEAFF.

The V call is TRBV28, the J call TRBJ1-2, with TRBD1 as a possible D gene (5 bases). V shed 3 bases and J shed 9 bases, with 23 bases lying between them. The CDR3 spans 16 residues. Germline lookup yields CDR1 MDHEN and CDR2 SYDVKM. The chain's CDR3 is CASSLELQERTTSYTF. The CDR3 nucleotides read TGTGCCAGCAGTTTGGAGTTACAGGAACGGACGACTAGCTACACCTTC.

The CDR3 reads CTSSQGYCDEQYF. As DNA, the CDR3 is TGCACCAGCAGCCAAGGCTATTGCGACGAGCAGTACTTC. The chain recombines TRBV1 with TRBJ2-7; the D call of TRBD2 is as the table states it, not checked on the DNA. TRBV1 is recorded as a pseudogene. This CDR3 region has 13 residues.

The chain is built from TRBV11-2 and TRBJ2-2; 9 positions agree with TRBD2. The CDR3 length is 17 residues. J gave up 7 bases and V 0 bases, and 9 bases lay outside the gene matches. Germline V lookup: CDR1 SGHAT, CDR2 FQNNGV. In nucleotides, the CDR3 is TGTGCCAGCAGCTTAGATCGGATAGCGGGAGCCCGCGGGGAGCTGTTTTTT. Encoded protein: CASSLDRIAGARGELFF.

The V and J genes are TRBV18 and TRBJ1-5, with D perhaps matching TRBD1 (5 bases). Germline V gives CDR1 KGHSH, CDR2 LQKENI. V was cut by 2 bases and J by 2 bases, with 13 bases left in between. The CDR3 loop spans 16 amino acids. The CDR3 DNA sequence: TGTGCCAGCTCACCAACTGGGGGGTATGGCAATCAGCCCCAGCATTTT. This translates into CASSPTGGYGNQPQHF.

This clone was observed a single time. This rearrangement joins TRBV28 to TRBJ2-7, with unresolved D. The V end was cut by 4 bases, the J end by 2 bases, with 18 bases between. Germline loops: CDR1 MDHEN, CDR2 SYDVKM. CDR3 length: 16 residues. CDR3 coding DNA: TGTGCCAGCAGTTCCCCAGTCCAACAGCCCACCTACGAGCAGTACTTC. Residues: CASSSPVQQPTYEQYF.

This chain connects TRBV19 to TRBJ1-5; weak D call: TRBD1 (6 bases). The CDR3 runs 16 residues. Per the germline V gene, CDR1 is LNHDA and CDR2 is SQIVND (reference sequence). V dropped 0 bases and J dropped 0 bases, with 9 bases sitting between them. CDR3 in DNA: TGTGCCAGTAGTATAGATGGACAGCATAGCAATCAGCCCCAGCATTTT. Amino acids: CASSIDGQHSNQPQHF.

The CDR3 is CASSLRAQVQYF. As DNA, the CDR3 is TGTGCCAGCAGCTTGCGTGCGCAGGTTCAGTACTTC. The chain uses TRBV5-4 and TRBJ2-4; D not certain. The CDR3 is 12 residues long. Germline CDR1 is SGHNT and CDR2 is YYREEE (reference sequence). Trimming took 1 base from V and 11 from J, leaving 10 bases between them.

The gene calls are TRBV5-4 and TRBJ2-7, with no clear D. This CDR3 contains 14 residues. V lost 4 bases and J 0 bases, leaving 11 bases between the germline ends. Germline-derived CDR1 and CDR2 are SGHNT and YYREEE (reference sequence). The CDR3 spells CASSLGSPSYEQYF. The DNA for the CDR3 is TGTGCCAGCAGCCTCGGGTCCCCCTCCTACGAGCAGTACTTC.